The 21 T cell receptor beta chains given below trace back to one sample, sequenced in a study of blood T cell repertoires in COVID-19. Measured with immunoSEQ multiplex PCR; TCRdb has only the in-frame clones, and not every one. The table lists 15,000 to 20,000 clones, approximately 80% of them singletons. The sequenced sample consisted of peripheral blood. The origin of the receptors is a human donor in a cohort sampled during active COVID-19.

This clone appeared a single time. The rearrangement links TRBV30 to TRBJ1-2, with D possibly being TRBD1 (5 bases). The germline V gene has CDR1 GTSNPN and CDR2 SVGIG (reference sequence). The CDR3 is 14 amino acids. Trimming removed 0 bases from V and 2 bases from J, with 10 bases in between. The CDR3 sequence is CAWSVSGLNYGYTF. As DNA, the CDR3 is TGTGCCTGGAGTGTGTCAGGGTTGAACTATGGCTACACCTTC.

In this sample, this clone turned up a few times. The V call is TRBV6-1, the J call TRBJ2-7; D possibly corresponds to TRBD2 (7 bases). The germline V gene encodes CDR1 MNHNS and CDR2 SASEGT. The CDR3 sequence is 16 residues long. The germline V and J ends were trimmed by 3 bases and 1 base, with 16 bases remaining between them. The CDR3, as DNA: TGTGCCAGCAGTGACGGGGGGCACTTGGCATCCTACGAGCAGTACTTC. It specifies CASSDGGHLASYEQYF.

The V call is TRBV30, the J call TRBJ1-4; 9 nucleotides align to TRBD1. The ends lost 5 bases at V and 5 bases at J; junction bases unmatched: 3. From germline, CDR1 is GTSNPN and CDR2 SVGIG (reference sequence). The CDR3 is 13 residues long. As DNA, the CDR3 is TGTGCCTGGGGGACAGGGCTGAATGAAAAACTGTTTTTT. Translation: CAWGTGLNEKLFF.

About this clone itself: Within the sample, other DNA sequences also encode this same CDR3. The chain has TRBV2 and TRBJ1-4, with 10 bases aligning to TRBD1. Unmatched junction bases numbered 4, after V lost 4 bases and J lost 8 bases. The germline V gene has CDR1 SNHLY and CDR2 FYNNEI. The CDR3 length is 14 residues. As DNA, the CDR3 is TGTGCCAGCAGTGTCGACAGGGGGCAGGAAAAACTGTTTTTT. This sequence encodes CASSVDRGQEKLFF.

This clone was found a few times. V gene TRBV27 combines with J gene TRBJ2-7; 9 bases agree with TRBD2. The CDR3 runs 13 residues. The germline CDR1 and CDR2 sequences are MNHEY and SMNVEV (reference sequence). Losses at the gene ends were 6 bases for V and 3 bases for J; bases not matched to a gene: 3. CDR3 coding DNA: TGTGCCAGCAGGGGGACTAGCAGCTACGAGCAGTACTTC. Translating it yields CASRGTSSYEQYF.

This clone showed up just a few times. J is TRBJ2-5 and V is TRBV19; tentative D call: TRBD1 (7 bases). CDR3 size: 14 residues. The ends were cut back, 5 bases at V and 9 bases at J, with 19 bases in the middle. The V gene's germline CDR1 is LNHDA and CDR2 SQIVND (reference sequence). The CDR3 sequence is CASSPQGGRGAQYF. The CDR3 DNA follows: TGTGCCAGTAGTCCTCAGGGGGGTAGGGGAGCCCAGTACTTC.

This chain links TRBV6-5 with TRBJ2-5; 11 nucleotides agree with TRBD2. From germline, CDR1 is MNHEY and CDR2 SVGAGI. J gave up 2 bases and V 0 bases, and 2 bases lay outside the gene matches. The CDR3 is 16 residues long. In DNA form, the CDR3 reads TGTGCCAGCAGTTACTCGGGGACTAGCGGACAAGAGACCCAGTACTTC. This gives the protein CASSYSGTSGQETQYF.

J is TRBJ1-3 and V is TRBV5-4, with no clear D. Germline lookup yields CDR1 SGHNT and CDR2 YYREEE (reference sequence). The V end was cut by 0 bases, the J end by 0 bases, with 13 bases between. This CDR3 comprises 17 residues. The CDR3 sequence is CASSLVGPAYSGNTIYF. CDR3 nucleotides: TGTGCCAGCAGCTTGGTTGGGCCAGCCTACTCTGGAAACACCATATATTTT.

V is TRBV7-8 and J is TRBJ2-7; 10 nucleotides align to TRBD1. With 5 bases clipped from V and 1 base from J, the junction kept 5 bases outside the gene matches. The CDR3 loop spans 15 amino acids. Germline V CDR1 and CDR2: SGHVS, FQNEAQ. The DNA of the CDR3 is TGTGCCAGCAGCAAACGGGACAGGGGATCCTACGAGCAGTACTTC. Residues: CASSKRDRGSYEQYF.

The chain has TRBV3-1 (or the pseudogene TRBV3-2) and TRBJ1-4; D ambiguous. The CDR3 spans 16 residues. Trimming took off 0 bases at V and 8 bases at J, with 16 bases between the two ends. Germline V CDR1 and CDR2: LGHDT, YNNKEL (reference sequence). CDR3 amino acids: CASSQDVALASEKLFF. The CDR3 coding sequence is TGTGCCAGCAGCCAAGATGTAGCTCTTGCATCCGAAAAACTGTTTTTT.

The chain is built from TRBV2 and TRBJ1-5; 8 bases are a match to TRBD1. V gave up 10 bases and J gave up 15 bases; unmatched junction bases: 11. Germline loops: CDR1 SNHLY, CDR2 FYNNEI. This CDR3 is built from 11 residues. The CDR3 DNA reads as TGTGCCACCTTCGGACAGGGCGAGAGGCATTTT. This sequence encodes CATFGQGERHF. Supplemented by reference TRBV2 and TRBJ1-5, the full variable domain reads EPEVTQTPSHQVTQMGQEVILRCVPISNHLYFYWYRQILGQKVEFLVSFYNNEISEKSEIFDDQFSVERPDGSNFTLKIRSTKLEDSAMYFCATFGQGERHFGDGTRLSIL.

The CDR3 bases are TGCAGCGTGAAGGGGTCGTACTATGGCTACACCTTC. Translating it yields CSVKGSYYGYTF. The chain combines TRBV29-1 with TRBJ1-2, with D perhaps matching TRBD1 (5 bases). This CDR3 region has 12 residues. Trimming stripped 6 bases from V and 3 bases from J, with 11 bases between. Germline V gives CDR1 SQVTM, CDR2 ANQGSEA.

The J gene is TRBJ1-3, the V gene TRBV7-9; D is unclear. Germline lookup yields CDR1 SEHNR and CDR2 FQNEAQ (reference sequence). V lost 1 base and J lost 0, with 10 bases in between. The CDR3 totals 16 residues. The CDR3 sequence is CASSLEPGVSGNTIYF. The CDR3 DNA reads TGTGCCAGCAGCTTAGAACCTGGAGTCTCTGGAAACACCATATATTTT.

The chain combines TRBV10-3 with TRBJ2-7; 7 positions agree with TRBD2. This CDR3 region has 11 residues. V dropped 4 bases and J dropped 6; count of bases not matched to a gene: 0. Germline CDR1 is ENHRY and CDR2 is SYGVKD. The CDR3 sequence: CAISGEGEQYF. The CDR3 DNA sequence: TGTGCCATCAGTGGGGAGGGCGAGCAGTACTTC.

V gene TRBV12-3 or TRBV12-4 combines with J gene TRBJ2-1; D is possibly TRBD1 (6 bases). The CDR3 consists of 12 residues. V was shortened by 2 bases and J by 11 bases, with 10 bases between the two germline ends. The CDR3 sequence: CASSLSGTKQFF. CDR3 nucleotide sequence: TGTGCCAGCAGTTTATCCGGGACAAAGCAGTTCTTC.

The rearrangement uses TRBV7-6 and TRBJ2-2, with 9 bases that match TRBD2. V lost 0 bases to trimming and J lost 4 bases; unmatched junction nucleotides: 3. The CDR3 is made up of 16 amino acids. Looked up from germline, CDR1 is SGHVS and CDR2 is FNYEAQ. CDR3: CASSLAATSGTGELFF. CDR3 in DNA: TGTGCCAGCAGCTTAGCTGCGACTAGCGGCACCGGGGAGCTGTTTTTT.

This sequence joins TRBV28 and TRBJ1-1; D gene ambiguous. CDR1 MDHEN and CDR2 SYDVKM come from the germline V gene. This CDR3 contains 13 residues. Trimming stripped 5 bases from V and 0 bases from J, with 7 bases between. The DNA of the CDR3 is TGTGCCAGCAGTGTTCCCTTGAACACTGAAGCTTTCTTT. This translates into CASSVPLNTEAFF.

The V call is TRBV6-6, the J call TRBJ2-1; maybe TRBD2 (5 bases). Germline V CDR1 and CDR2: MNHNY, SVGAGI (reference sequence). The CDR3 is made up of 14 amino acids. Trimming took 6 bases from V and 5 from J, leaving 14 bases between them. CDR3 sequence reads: CASRDSSYHNEQFF. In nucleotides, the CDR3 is TGTGCCAGCAGGGACTCTTCTTACCACAATGAGCAGTTCTTC.

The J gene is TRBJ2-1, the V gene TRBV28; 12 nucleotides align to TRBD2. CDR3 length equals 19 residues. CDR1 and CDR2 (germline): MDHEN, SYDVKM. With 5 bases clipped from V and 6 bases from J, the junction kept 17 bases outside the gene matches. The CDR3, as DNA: TGTGCCAGCAGTCCAGATGCCCACCTTCTAGCGGGGGGGATCAATGAGCAGTTCTTC. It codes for CASSPDAHLLAGGINEQFF.

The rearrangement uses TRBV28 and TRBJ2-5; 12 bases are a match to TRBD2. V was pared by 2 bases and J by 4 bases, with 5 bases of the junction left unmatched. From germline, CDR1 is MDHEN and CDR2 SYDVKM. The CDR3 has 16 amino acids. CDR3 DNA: TGTGCCAGCAGTTTAGGGTTGGGACTAGCGGGAGAGACCCAGTACTTC. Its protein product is CASSLGLGLAGETQYF.

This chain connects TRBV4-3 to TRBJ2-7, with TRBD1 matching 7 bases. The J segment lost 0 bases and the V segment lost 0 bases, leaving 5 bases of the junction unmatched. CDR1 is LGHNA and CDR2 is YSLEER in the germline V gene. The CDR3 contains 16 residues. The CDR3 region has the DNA TGCGCCAGCAGCCAAGATCTGGCAGGGGGCTCCTACGAGCAGTACTTC. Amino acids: CASSQDLAGGSYEQYF.